Each of the 18 T cell receptor beta chains below was sequenced from the same sample in a study of shared clonotypes between healthy human individuals. Only in-frame clones appear in the TCRdb table, and some are missing; sequencing was by immunoSEQ multiplex PCR. The table lists fewer than 3 million clones, about 90% of them singletons. Sample: naive CD4+ T cells from PBMCs. Stated subset: CD45RA+ positively selected. The receptors were gathered from a man aged 18 to 29 in good health. Some clones in this sample may be carry-over from other donors' samples.

The rearrangement links TRBV28 to TRBJ2-4; D perhaps matches TRBD2 (5 bases). Trimming took 8 bases from V and 0 from J, leaving 8 bases between them. CDR3 length equals 13 residues. Germline lookup yields CDR1 MDHEN and CDR2 SYDVKM. The CDR3 DNA follows: TGTGCCAGCGGGGAGATAGCCAAAAACATTCAGTACTTC. This sequence encodes CASGEIAKNIQYF.

As for this clone: This CDR3 is also generated by other DNA sequences in the sample. The rearrangement joins TRBV5-1 to TRBJ1-1; D may be TRBD1 (6 bases). The V end lost 4 bases, the J end lost 4 bases, and 14 bases lay between the germline ends. The length of the CDR3 is 14 residues. CDR1 and CDR2 from the germline V gene are SGHRS and YFSETQ. The CDR3 DNA follows: TGCGCCAGCAGCCTACAGGGTATTAGCACTGAAGCTTTCTTT. As protein: CASSLQGISTEAFF.

This clone came up once. The chain employs TRBV29-1 and TRBJ2-1; no reliable D call. This CDR3 has 10 amino acids. From germline, CDR1 is SQVTM and CDR2 ANQGSEA. The V end lost 6 bases, the J end lost 5 bases, and 5 bases lay between the germline ends. CDR3 nucleotide sequence: TGCAGCGTAACTAACAATGAGCAGTTCTTC. Its translation: CSVTNNEQFF.

The CDR3 reads CASSDREKAGANVLTF. In nucleotides, the CDR3 is TGTGCCAGCAGCGACAGGGAGAAGGCGGGGGCCAACGTCCTGACTTTC. The rearrangement links TRBV9 to TRBJ2-6; D may be TRBD1 (6 bases). This CDR3 comprises 16 residues. Trimming removed 3 bases at V and 4 bases at J, with 14 bases between. CDR1 and CDR2 from the germline V gene are SGDLS and YYNGEE.

The genes are TRBV7-2 and TRBJ2-3, with 14 bases identical to TRBD2. Germline V gene sequence: CDR1 SGHTA, CDR2 FQGNSA. V was clipped by 5 bases and J by 0 bases; unmatched bases: 7. This CDR3 is 18 amino acids long. The DNA of the CDR3 is TGTGCCAGCAGCCCCCGGACTAGCGGGAGGATAAGCACAGATACGCAGTATTTT. Encoded protein: CASSPRTSGRISTDTQYF. Combining the CDR3 with reference TRBV7-2 and TRBJ2-3 gives the whole variable domain GAGVSQSPSNKVTEKGKDVELRCDPISGHTALYWYRQSLGQGLEFLIYFQGNSAPDKSGLPSDRFSAERTGGSVSTLTIQRTQQEDSAVYLCASSPRTSGRISTDTQYFGPGTRLTVL.

V and J are TRBV5-1 and TRBJ2-3; possibly TRBD2 for D (6 bases). Germline CDR1 reads SGHRS; CDR2 reads YFSETQ. Trimming shortened V by 0 bases and J by 4 bases, and 12 bases separated the two germline ends. This CDR3 comprises 15 residues. This CDR3 reads CASSLASLAADTQYF. The CDR3 DNA sequence: TGCGCCAGCAGCTTGGCCTCACTAGCAGCAGATACGCAGTATTTT.

This chain connects TRBV5-1 to TRBJ2-7; D perhaps matches TRBD2 (5 bases). In germline, CDR1 is SGHRS, CDR2 YFSETQ. The CDR3 runs to 14 residues. The ends were cut back, 0 bases at V and 3 bases at J, with 10 bases in the middle. The CDR3 is CASSLGADLYEQYF. CDR3 nucleotide sequence: TGCGCCAGCAGCTTGGGAGCGGACCTCTACGAGCAGTACTTC.

This chain uses TRBV28 with TRBJ1-2, with 12 bases matching TRBD1. V shed 8 bases, J shed 8 bases, and the junction held 21 bases outside the gene matches. This CDR3 comprises 18 residues. The V gene's germline CDR1 is MDHEN and CDR2 SYDVKM. This CDR3 reads CASGHGTRDRGRPYGYTF. For the CDR3, the DNA is TGTGCCAGCGGCCATGGGACCCGGGACAGGGGGCGCCCCTACGGCTACACCTTC.

The chain couples TRBV5-4 to TRBJ2-1; no firm D call. Germline-derived CDR1 and CDR2 are SGHNT and YYREEE (reference sequence). The CDR3 contains 11 residues. V lost 5 bases to trimming and J lost 9 bases, with 9 bases between them. The DNA for the CDR3 is TGTGCCAGCAGTTACCCCCCTGAGCAGTTCTTC. This sequence encodes CASSYPPEQFF.

The V and J genes are TRBV7-2 and TRBJ1-5; TRBD1 might be the D (5 bases). Germline CDR1 reads SGHTA; CDR2 reads FQGNSA. CDR3 size: 15 residues. Trimming took 1 base from V and 10 from J, leaving 17 bases between them. The CDR3 DNA follows: TGTGCCAGCAGCTTAGGGTTCGGCAGGGTCGACCCCCAGCATTTT. It codes for CASSLGFGRVDPQHF.

The chain uses TRBV4-3 and TRBJ2-1; 13 nucleotides match TRBD2. The CDR3 is 18 residues long. Trimming at V came to 2 bases and at J to 6 bases, leaving 10 bases not matched to a gene. Germline V CDR1 and CDR2: LGHNA, YSLEER. The CDR3 coding sequence is TGCGCCAGCAGCCAATTCTTGGGGACTAGCGGGATTCCCAATGAGCAGTTCTTC. As protein: CASSQFLGTSGIPNEQFF.

The CDR3 protein is CASGPRGGTEAFF. The CDR3, as DNA: TGTGCCAGCGGGCCCAGGGGCGGCACTGAAGCTTTCTTT. V is TRBV6-5 and J is TRBJ1-1; possibly TRBD1 for D (6 bases). CDR3 length: 13 amino acids. From germline, CDR1 is MNHEY and CDR2 SVGAGI. The germline V and J ends were trimmed by 8 bases and 4 bases, with 14 bases remaining between them.

This clone has just one count. The chain combines TRBV28 with TRBJ2-5, with TRBD1 matching over 11 bases. CDR3 length: 15 amino acids. V shed 5 bases, J shed 5 bases, and the junction held 7 bases outside the gene matches. The V gene's germline CDR1 is MDHEN and CDR2 SYDVKM. The CDR3 reads CASSRGTGGWETQYF. For the CDR3, the DNA is TGTGCCAGCAGTAGGGGGACAGGGGGGTGGGAGACCCAGTACTTC.

The chain combines TRBV6-5 with TRBJ1-2; TRBD1 is a possible D gene (5 bases). The CDR3 runs to 15 residues. CDR1 is MNHEY and CDR2 is SVGAGI in the germline V gene. The ends were cut back, 6 bases at V and 3 bases at J, with 17 bases in the middle. Here the CDR3 reads CASRRGEVRDYGYTF. In DNA, the CDR3 is TGTGCCAGCAGGAGGGGAGAGGTTCGGGACTATGGCTACACCTTC.

For this clone: Other DNA sequences in the same sample also yield this CDR3. The chain couples TRBV5-1 to TRBJ2-6; tentative D call: TRBD1 (6 bases). The germline CDR1 and CDR2 sequences are SGHRS and YFSETQ. This CDR3 contains 15 residues. V was trimmed by 3 bases and J by 2 bases, leaving 9 bases between them. The CDR3 loop reads CASSSQGPGANVLTF. The CDR3 coding sequence is TGCGCCAGCAGCTCTCAGGGGCCTGGGGCCAACGTCCTGACTTTC.

This sequence joins TRBV18 and TRBJ1-1; no firm D call. The CDR3 has 13 residues. Germline V gene data show CDR1 as KGHSH and CDR2 as LQKENI. V was cut by 0 bases and J by 7 bases, with 9 bases left in between. The CDR3 bases are TGTGCCAGCTCACCACCGAGCGGCTTTGAAGCTTTCTTT. Amino acid sequence: CASSPPSGFEAFF.

V usage is TRBV20-1 and J usage is TRBJ1-1; D uncertain. Trimming took 6 bases from V and 4 from J, leaving 9 bases between them. This CDR3 is built from 11 residues. In germline, CDR1 is DFQATT, CDR2 SNEGSKA (reference sequence). DNA for the CDR3: TGCAGTGCCCAGCCGGGCACTGAAGCTTTCTTT. Protein: CSAQPGTEAFF.

V usage is TRBV11-2 and J usage is TRBJ2-1, with 7 bases matching TRBD2. CDR1 is SGHAT and CDR2 is FQNNGV in the germline V gene. The V segment lost 0 bases and the J segment 6 bases; nucleotides outside the gene matches: 5. This CDR3 is built from 15 residues. CDR3 sequence: CASSLEASGFNEQFF. The CDR3 DNA is TGTGCCAGCAGCTTAGAGGCTAGCGGCTTCAATGAGCAGTTCTTC.